The rows below give T cell receptor beta chains drawn from one sample of a study of cytomegalovirus exposure and HLA in healthy donors. Profiled with immunoSEQ multiplex PCR; TCRdb holds only in-frame clones, not every one. The profile covers roughly 180,000 clones, with around 80% appearing a single time and about 1.5% taken by the ten largest. Sample: PBMCs. Receptors originate from a man between 18 and 35 years old in good health and CMV-seronegative. The CDR3 runs from the conserved cysteine through the conserved F or W. Fields, in order: D gene, V gene, J gene, clone size, CDR3 protein, CDR3 DNA. D genes are given only for firm matches. Only part of the rows carry a size: once, few, many, or a class if the clone is expanded.

>-|TRBV19|TRBJ2-7|-
CASSIGVRDEQYF
TGTGCCAGTAGTATAGGCGTGCGGGACGAGCAGTACTTC
>TRBD1|TRBV6-1|TRBJ2-5|once
CASSPGTGGMTQYF
TGTGCCAGCAGTCCCGGGACAGGGGGGATGACCCAGTACTTC
>-|TRBV6-6|TRBJ2-7|-
CASSASLGGSYEQYF
TGTGCCAGCAGTGCGTCCCTAGGGGGCTCCTACGAGCAGTACTTC
>-|TRBV18|TRBJ2-5|-
CASSRLAETQYF
TGTGCCAGCTCCCGCTTAGCAGAGACCCAGTACTTC
>TRBD1|TRBV4-1|TRBJ1-4|-
CASSQPLYRDRGCKLFF
TGCGCCAGCAGCCAACCATTATACCGGGACAGGGGCTGTAAACTGTTTTTT
>-|TRBV7-9|TRBJ2-2|-
CASSLDWNTGELFF
TGTGCCAGCAGCTTAGACTGGAACACCGGGGAGCTGTTTTTT
>-|TRBV6-6|TRBJ1-5|-
CASSYEGEGYQPQHF
TGTGCCAGCAGTTACGAGGGGGAAGGGTATCAGCCCCAGCATTTT
>-|TRBV2|TRBJ2-1|-
CASSEVSGGPKFF
TGTGCCAGCAGTGAAGTGTCAGGAGGGCCAAAGTTCTTC
>TRBD1|TRBV4-2|TRBJ2-7|-
CASSPFYPGQGEAYEQYF
TGTGCCAGCAGCCCTTTTTACCCGGGACAGGGGGAAGCCTACGAGCAGTACTTC
>TRBD1|TRBV11-2|TRBJ2-2|-
CASSQYRGTGELFF
TGTGCCAGCAGCCAATACAGGGGCACCGGGGAGCTGTTTTTT
>-|TRBV30|TRBJ2-1|-
CACSAYFSYNEQFF
TGTGCCTGTAGCGCCTACTTCTCCTACAATGAGCAGTTCTTC
>TRBD1|TRBV4-2|TRBJ1-2|-
CASSQEDRATYYGYTF
TGTGCCAGCAGCCAAGAGGACAGGGCGACGTACTATGGCTACACCTTC
>-|TRBV7-8|TRBJ1-1|-
CASSRGNGLTEAFF
TGTGCCAGCAGCCGCGGCAATGGTCTAACTGAAGCTTTCTTT
>-|TRBV2|TRBJ2-1|few
CASTGFEQFF
TGTGCCAGCACGGGGTTTGAGCAGTTCTTC
>-|TRBV7-8|TRBJ1-3|-
CASSLGLTGSGNTIYF
TGTGCCAGCAGCTTAGGTCTCACAGGCAGTGGAAACACCATATATTTT
>-|TRBV29-1|TRBJ2-3|-
CSVSAEGGTDTQYF
TGCAGCGTCTCAGCGGAGGGGGGGACAGATACGCAGTATTTT
>-|TRBV13|TRBJ2-3|-
CASSTGTDTQYF
TGTGCCAGCAGTACAGGCACAGATACGCAGTATTTT